This T cell receptor (beta chain) was recorded in a study of blood T cell repertoires in COVID-19. Turning to the study itself: Samples representing acute and convalescent COVID-19 were sourced from the United States, Italy and Spain. In each case, the material was cDNA or gDNA derived from T cells, B-cell-depleted T cells, or PBMCs.

Per the original methods: Amplification with reference gene primers provided the estimates of nucleated cell counts. Assay: immunoSEQ multiplex PCR; the TCRdb copy retains only in-frame clones and omits some. Clone size and V and J calls were adopted from that table, with D and trimming inferred from the DNA. The repertoire has hundreds of thousands of clones, around 84% of them found once; the top ten carry around 3.4%. The CDR3 runs to 15 residues. Germline CDR1 SGHKS, CDR2 YYEKEE (reference sequence). Between the trimmed V and J ends, which lost 5 bases and 2 bases, there was a span of 16 bases. The sequenced sample was peripheral blood. This TCR derives from a woman younger than 35 with acute or convalescent COVID-19. The genes are TRBV5-5 and TRBJ1-2; D gene uncertain. For the CDR3, the DNA is TGTGCCAGCAGTTCCACCTTGACAATCAACTATGGCTACACCTTC. Translated: CASSSTLTINYGYTF.